This TCR beta chain was profiled in a study of T cell repertoires in cytomegalovirus infection. On this clonotype: Its matching antigen is unknown.

Using its own MiXCR run on the reads, TCRdb lists one record per CDR3 protein. The top ten clones hold around three quarters of a sample with 45,000 to 75,000 distinct CDR3 sequences, more than 25% of them seen once. V lost 4 bases, J lost 2 bases, and 14 bases lay in between. Germline V CDR1 and CDR2: SQVTM, ANQGSEA. The CDR3 is 14 residues long. The sample comprised PBMCs, sequenced either directly or after in vitro stimulation (not recorded which). V gene TRBV29-1 combines with J gene TRBJ2-5; the D is unclear. This sequence was found in a human donor in good health (CMV status not recorded). Some clones in this sample may be carry-over from other donors' samples. The CDR3 region has the DNA TGCAGCGTTGGACGTCTAGGCATACAAGAGACCCAGTACTTC. It specifies CSVGRLGIQETQYF.